This TCR beta chain was profiled in a study of cytomegalovirus exposure and HLA in healthy donors. Study-level results: Specificity of a few CMV-associated chains for CMV antigens was verified in vitro.

Germline lookup yields CDR1 SGHNT and CDR2 YENEEA. V lost 5 bases and J 2 bases, leaving 12 bases between the germline ends. The CDR3 has 15 residues. Only in-frame clones appear in the TCRdb table, and some are missing; sequencing was by immunoSEQ multiplex PCR. Of 110,000 to 150,000 clones listed, approximately 91% are singletons. To note about this clone: Its target is unknown.

This clonotype was sampled from a man aged 18-30 years in good health and CMV-seronegative. The V and J genes are TRBV11-3 and TRBJ2-2, with a weak D call TRBD2 (6 bases). The sample was PBMCs. CDR3 amino acids: CASSITGTNTGELFF. CDR3 bases: TGTGCCAGCAGCATAACCGGGACTAACACCGGGGAGCTGTTTTTT.